Listed here is a single T cell receptor beta chain. The study sampled blood at baseline, cycle 4 day 1, and cycle 7 day 1. The data are from a study of OX40 agonist ivuxolimab in advanced cancers. Overall study context: Partial responses were achieved by three patients, one with hepatocellular carcinoma and two with cutaneous melanoma.

Assay used: immunoSEQ multiplex PCR; TCRdb lists only in-frame clones, some missing. In the table there are about 50,000 clones, 80% to 85% of which are singletons. The receptor comes from an adult with an advanced solid tumor such as melanoma, head and neck, liver or kidney cancer. The material was CD4+ or CD8+ T cells sorted from blood, obtained in a trial of the OX40 agonist ivuxolimab.

CDR3 in amino acids: CASSESGASYEQYF. CDR3 coding DNA: TGCGCCAGCAGTGAATCGGGAGCCTCCTACGAGCAGTACTTC. The rearrangement links TRBV10-2 to TRBJ2-7; D possibly corresponds to TRBD2 (6 bases). Germline lookup yields CDR1 WSHSY and CDR2 SAAADI. The CDR3 extends over 14 amino acids. The V gene lost 3 bases and the J gene lost 0 bases, with 9 bases spanning the gap.